One sample yielded the 13 T cell receptor beta chains listed below, sequenced in a study of T-cell memory formation after mild COVID-19. Each CDR3 protein gets one entry after TCRdb re-called the 5' RACE reads with MiXCR. The table has roughly 600,000 distinct CDR3 sequences, about 20% seen once; the top ten hold 12%. Sequenced: PBMCs or a T cell subset sorted from them (not recorded which). All receptors derive from an adult woman who had mild COVID-19 (a few samples of this study predate the infection). Cell type and time point are not known.

The chain carries TRBV20-1 and TRBJ2-1; 9 bases are a match to TRBD2. The CDR3 is 16 residues long. Germline CDR1 is DFQATT and CDR2 is SNEGSKA (reference sequence). Trimming removed 3 bases from V and 9 bases from J; junction bases left unmatched: 15. The CDR3 protein is CSARVLRGGAWVEQFF. DNA for the CDR3: TGCAGTGCTAGGGTCCTCCGCGGGGGGGCCTGGGTTGAGCAGTTCTTC.

This clonotype has a count of ten or more. The chain recombines TRBV7-2 with TRBJ2-5; 7 nucleotides align to TRBD1. Germline V CDR1 and CDR2: SGHTA, FQGNSA. The CDR3 is 13 amino acids. V shed 6 bases and J 1 base; nucleotides not matched to a gene: 2. The CDR3 here is CASRGDSQETQYF. CDR3 bases: TGTGCCAGCAGGGGGGACAGCCAAGAGACCCAGTACTTC. Full variable domain (missing parts from reference TRBV7-2 and TRBJ2-5): GAGVSQSPSNKVTEKGKDVELRCDPISGHTALYWYRQSLGQGLEFLIYFQGNSAPDKSGLPSDRFSAERTGGSVSTLTIQRTQQEDSAVYLCASRGDSQETQYFGPGTRLLVL.

This clonotype showed up just a few times. The rearrangement uses TRBV29-1 and TRBJ2-3; the D gene is possibly TRBD2 (5 bases). Germline CDR1 and CDR2: SQVTM and ANQGSEA. CDR3 length: 15 residues. Trimming removed 4 bases from V and 6 bases from J, with 20 bases in between. CDR3 residues: CSVGSGPDAGDTQYF. CDR3 in DNA: TGCAGCGTTGGCTCAGGTCCGGACGCGGGTGATACGCAGTATTTT.

The genes are TRBV5-6 and TRBJ1-1, with TRBD1 matching over 9 bases. CDR3 length: 13 amino acids. Unmatched junction bases numbered 6, after V lost 4 bases and J lost 8 bases. Germline loops: CDR1 SGHDT, CDR2 YYEEEE. The CDR3 sequence is CASSLGTGYEAFF. The DNA of the CDR3 is TGTGCCAGCAGCCTAGGGACAGGGTACGAAGCTTTCTTT.

CDR3 protein: CSARDNRLYNEQFF. The CDR3 DNA reads TGCAGTGCTAGAGATAACCGACTATACAATGAGCAGTTCTTC. This chain joins TRBV20-1 and TRBJ2-1; perhaps TRBD2 as D (5 bases). Trimming took off 0 bases at V and 4 bases at J, with 10 bases between the two ends. The CDR3 length is 14 residues. Germline CDR1 DFQATT, CDR2 SNEGSKA (reference sequence).

This sequence joins TRBV27 and TRBJ2-7; perhaps TRBD1 as D (6 bases). In germline, CDR1 is MNHEY, CDR2 SMNVEV (reference sequence). V lost 0 bases and J lost 3, with 12 bases in between. CDR3 length: 15 amino acids. CDR3 nucleotide sequence: TGTGCCAGCAGTTTATCGAACAGGGAAGGCTACGAGCAGTACTTC. Translation: CASSLSNREGYEQYF.

This clonotype was observed a handful of times. The chain links TRBV20-1 to TRBJ1-1; D gene ambiguous. Germline V gene data show CDR1 as DFQATT and CDR2 as SNEGSKA (reference sequence). The CDR3 totals 14 residues. The germline V and J ends were trimmed by 0 bases and 3 bases, with 11 bases remaining between them. This chain's CDR3 is CSARDTRLDTEAFF. Written as DNA, the CDR3 is TGCAGTGCTAGAGATACCAGGCTGGACACTGAAGCTTTCTTT.

The J gene is TRBJ2-5, the V gene TRBV24-1; D is unresolved. The CDR3 runs 13 residues. CDR1 is KGHDR and CDR2 is SFDVKD in the germline V gene. The ends were cut back, 6 bases at V and 2 bases at J, with 9 bases in the middle. DNA of the CDR3: TGTGCCACCAGTCATCTAGAGCAAGAGACCCAGTACTTC. Its protein product is CATSHLEQETQYF.

This clonotype has just a few counts. The chain is built from TRBV15 and TRBJ2-4; TRBD1 matches 8 bases. The junction had 10 bases not matched to a gene; V was cut back by 4 bases and J by 5 bases. The germline gives CDR1 LNHNV, CDR2 YYDKDF (reference sequence). The CDR3 extends over 16 amino acids. CDR3 DNA sequence: TGTGCCACCAGCAAGTTCGTACAGGGGGGCCAAAACATTCAGTACTTC. Amino acids: CATSKFVQGGQNIQYF.

This rearrangement joins TRBV3-1 to TRBJ1-2; no firm D call. Between the trimmed V and J ends, which lost 2 bases and 1 base, there was a span of 14 bases. CDR3 length equals 16 residues. Germline values: CDR1 LGHDT, CDR2 YNNKEL (reference sequence). The CDR3 DNA reads as TGTGCCAGCAGCCAATCTTGGGAGTACAATAACTATGGCTACACCTTC. Protein: CASSQSWEYNNYGYTF.

This clonotype was detected only a few times. The rearrangement uses TRBV3-1 and TRBJ2-3, with 9 bases aligning to TRBD1. After removal of 5 bases from V and 3 bases from J, the junction contained 6 bases not matched to a gene. The germline V gene has CDR1 LGHDT and CDR2 YNNKEL (reference sequence). The CDR3 is 15 amino acids. This chain's CDR3 is CASSRTGDSTDTQYF. In nucleotides, the CDR3 is TGTGCCAGCAGCAGGACAGGGGATAGTACAGATACGCAGTATTTT.

This clonotype was observed many times. This sequence joins TRBV7-9 and TRBJ2-1; a weak D match, TRBD2 (5 bases). Germline V gene data show CDR1 as SEHNR and CDR2 as FQNEAQ (reference sequence). V was trimmed by 5 bases and J by 4 bases, leaving 15 bases between them. The CDR3 contains 15 residues. The CDR3 nucleotides are TGTGCCAGCAGCCGAGGACTTCAACAATACAATGAGCAGTTCTTC. Translating gives CASSRGLQQYNEQFF.

This clonotype has just a few counts. The CDR3 bases are TGCGCCAGCAGCACCCGACAGGGGCGGAACACTGAAGCTTTCTTT. Translating gives CASSTRQGRNTEAFF. This sequence joins TRBV5-1 and TRBJ1-1, with 8 bases fitting TRBD1. The V and J ends lost 4 bases and 1 base, in that order; junction bases with no gene match: 6. The CDR3 sequence is 15 residues long. CDR1 SGHRS and CDR2 YFSETQ come from the germline V gene.